The clone carrying this T cell receptor beta chain was counted between two and nine times. This clone may be a read error of a much larger clone one base away. These data are taken from a study of CD8+CD57+ T cells in acquired aplastic anemia. Patients sequenced had flow cytometry evidence of CD8+CD57+ cell expansion. Both TCR beta VDJ combination and CDR3 sequence profiling were carried out. Genomic DNA was the template for this profiling. MiXCR was run by TCRdb on the reads, yielding one entry per CDR3 protein. The sample includes hundreds of thousands of distinct CDR3 sequences, less than 60% seen only once; the top ten take nearly 20%. Germline V gene data show CDR1 as SGHVS and CDR2 as FQNEAQ. The CDR3 has 14 amino acids. With 6 bases clipped from V and 8 bases from J, the junction kept 12 bases outside the gene matches.

The sequenced sample consisted of sorted CD4+, CD8+, or CD8+CD57+ T cells (not recorded which) from PBMCs. The chain carries TRBV7-8 and TRBJ1-2, with 7 bases aligning to TRBD1. The TCR originated in a human donor with aplastic anemia. The CDR3 DNA is TGTGCCAGCAGTTCCCCCGGACAGGCTTGGGGCTACACCTTC. Its protein product is CASSSPGQAWGYTF.